The 5 T cell receptor beta chains below come from one sample, sequenced in a study of CD8+ T cells in alopecia areata. TCR sequencing used cDNA made by reverse transcription of extracted RNA. Method: immunoSEQ multiplex PCR; TCRdb's copy keeps in-frame clones and lacks some. This sample has about 140,000 clones, with around 55% found just once. The sequencing input was CD4+ T cells sorted from blood. The source of these receptors is a human donor in good health.

This chain connects TRBV18 to TRBJ2-1; D is uncertain. Germline V gene lookup returns CDR1 KGHSH and CDR2 LQKENI. The V gene lost 4 bases and the J gene lost 8 bases, with 15 bases spanning the gap. The CDR3 is made up of 14 amino acids. In DNA form, the CDR3 reads TGTGCCAGCTCACTTTTGGACCTTCGGGATGAGCAGTTCTTC. This encodes CASSLLDLRDEQFF.

This sequence joins TRBV7-9 and TRBJ2-6; no firm D call. V was clipped by 5 bases and J by 3 bases, with 20 bases between them. Germline CDR1 reads SEHNR; CDR2 reads FQNEAQ (reference sequence). This CDR3 has 18 amino acids. CDR3 DNA sequence: TGTGCCAGCAGCCCACCCCCCAGGTTCTTCGGTGGGGCCAACGTCCTGACTTTC. As protein: CASSPPPRFFGGANVLTF.

Note on this clone: The junction differs from germline at one of its ends, possibly a read error. V usage is TRBV7-3 and J usage is TRBJ2-5, with TRBD1 matching 7 bases. CDR1 is SGHTA and CDR2 is FQGTGA in the germline V gene. This CDR3 spans 12 amino acids. CDR3 sequence (DNA): TGTGCAAGCAGTGCAGGGGGAGAGACCCAGTACTTC. Amino acid sequence: CASSAGGETQYF.

The V call is TRBV6-5, the J call TRBJ2-5, with TRBD1 matching over 7 bases. J was trimmed by 13 bases and V by 4 bases; bases with no gene match: 12. This CDR3 is 13 amino acids long. Germline-derived CDR1 and CDR2 are MNHEY and SVGAGI. CDR3 in DNA: TGTGCCAGCAGTTCGACCGGGACAGTGCCGGGGTACTTC. Translated: CASSSTGTVPGYF.

The rearrangement joins TRBV9 to TRBJ1-1; D ambiguous. Trimming cost V 1 base and J 1 base, with 8 bases left between them. The CDR3 has 14 amino acids. Per the germline V gene, CDR1 is SGDLS and CDR2 is YYNGEE. CDR3 in DNA: TGTGCCAGCAGCGTAACACAGAAGAACACTGAAGCTTTCTTT. It yields the protein CASSVTQKNTEAFF.